This record concerns one T cell receptor beta chain sequence. What it recognizes is unknown. Germline CDR1 reads SNHLY; CDR2 reads FYNNEI. Losses at the gene ends were 7 bases for V and 0 bases for J; bases not matched to a gene: 5. The CDR3 covers 15 residues. This record comes from a study of cytomegalovirus exposure and HLA in healthy donors. Findings of the study overall: CMV serostatus was the sole immune exposure data available. In a later analysis, V- and J-gene trimming of beta chains associated with a DCLRE1C missense variant, replicated independently. Some V segments (TRBV6-2 and TRBV6-3 among them) were excluded as indistinguishable. Researchers catalogued approximately 160 TCR beta chains as cytomegalovirus-associated.

Both 60 Vbeta primers and 13 Jbeta primers went into the PCR. The method was immunoSEQ multiplex PCR; TCRdb's version includes in-frame clones alone and lacks a portion of them. This table has 130,000 or so clones, roughly four fifths appearing once. Sequenced material: PBMCs. The chain links TRBV2 to TRBJ1-3; 8 nucleotides agree with TRBD1. This receptor was obtained from a male donor in good health and CMV-seronegative. CDR3 amino acids: CASIVGTGSGNTIYF. The CDR3 region has the DNA TGTGCCAGCATAGTAGGGACAGGCTCTGGAAACACCATATATTTT.